This T cell receptor (beta chain) was sequenced for a study of T cell responses to AZD1222 COVID-19 vaccine. Study as a whole: Second doses at about 4 or about 12 weeks were pooled. Study findings and constraints: Regions left unmutated in variants are reportedly the target of nearly half of spike-specific TCRs. The study identified only five or six AZD1222 recipients as seropositive at baseline. The sample set comprised mostly white British donors with more females, and clonal diversity was possibly underestimated.

Remarks on this clone: Its antigen remains unknown.

The CDR3 contains 14 residues. Per the germline V gene, CDR1 is MNHEY and CDR2 is SMNVEV (reference sequence). V shed 4 bases and J shed 0 bases, with 7 bases lying between them. Sequencing was performed with immunoSEQ multiplex PCR; in TCRdb, only in-frame clones are kept and a portion is missing. The sample lists some 200,000 clones, more than 75% occurring once. The sequence came from an adult in good health. The sequences come from peripheral blood, collected on day 0 of AZD1222 vaccination. The chain is built from TRBV27 and TRBJ2-1; no clear D gene. CDR3 bases: TGTGCCAGCAGTTCGCATGGCTCCTACAATGAGCAGTTCTTC. This encodes CASSSHGSYNEQFF.